This section outlines one TCR beta chain sequence together with its context. This specimen comes from a study of memory CD8 T cells in hepatitis C reinfection. Study-wide context: Reinfection meant HCV RNA positivity after two negatives ≥60 days apart. Late or post reinfection samples were taken 12 to 24 weeks after detection.

The time point here: late/post reinfection, 12 to 24 weeks after detection. TCR sequencing was done directly ex vivo on sorted cells, without expansion in vitro. Control naive CD8 T cells came from a couple of donors at all three reinfection time points. The CDR3 extends over 15 amino acids. V was clipped by 3 bases and J by 4 bases, with 16 bases between them. Germline loops: CDR1 SGHDT, CDR2 YYEEEE. Profiling relied on immunoSEQ multiplex PCR, and the TCRdb table lists in-frame clones only, not all of them. The table includes approximately 49,000 clones, 89% detected once. Sequences were obtained from naive CD8+ T cells sorted from blood. The V gene is TRBV5-6, the J gene TRBJ1-2, with D possibly being TRBD1 (5 bases). The clonotype was recovered from a man between 18 and 35 years old with hepatitis C virus infection. CDR3 coding DNA: TGTGCCAGCAGCTCTACTCCGCGGGGGACCTATGGCTACACCTTC. Protein sequence: CASSSTPRGTYGYTF.